Here is one T cell receptor beta chain with its context. Its antigen is currently unknown. The sample is drawn from a study of shared clonotypes between healthy human individuals. General study results and limits: Tissues were not sampled, only blood, and their repertoires likely differ.

The method was immunoSEQ multiplex PCR; TCRdb's version includes in-frame clones alone and lacks a portion of them. The table has 950,000 to 1,300,000 clones, under 80% seen once. Germline V gene lookup returns CDR1 SGHVS and CDR2 FQNEAQ. The CDR3 is 13 amino acids. V lost 5 bases to trimming and J lost 2 bases, with 9 bases between them. V is TRBV7-8 and J is TRBJ2-5, with a possible D match to TRBD2 (6 bases). The sample consisted of memory CD4+ T cells sorted from blood. Subset here: CD45RA-negative fraction. The sequence was obtained from a man aged 18 to 35 in good health. Written as DNA, the CDR3 is TGTGCCAGCAGCGGGGGGTGGCAAGAGACCCAGTACTTC. It codes for CASSGGWQETQYF.